Following are 17 T cell receptor beta chains from one sample sequenced in a study of OX40 agonist ivuxolimab in advanced cancers. Clones were read by immunoSEQ multiplex PCR, and TCRdb kept only the in-frame ones, dropping some. Here the sample spans roughly 70,000 clones, roughly 87% being singletons. Here the sequenced sample was CD4+ or CD8+ T cells sorted from blood, taken in a trial of the OX40 agonist ivuxolimab. These receptors all come from an adult with an advanced solid tumor such as melanoma, head and neck, liver or kidney cancer.

This rearrangement joins TRBV28 to TRBJ2-1; 7 bases align to TRBD2. CDR1 is MDHEN, CDR2 SYDVKM, per germline. Trimming took 5 bases from V and 9 from J; bases not matched to a gene: 10. This CDR3 is 14 amino acids long. DNA of the CDR3: TGTGCCAGCAGTCGTCAGACTAGCTTCGGTGAGCAGTTCTTC. Residues: CASSRQTSFGEQFF.

The gene calls are TRBV14 and TRBJ1-6; 7 positions agree with TRBD1. V lost 4 bases and J lost 7; bases outside the gene matches: 7. CDR1 SGHDN and CDR2 FVKESK come from the germline V gene. The CDR3 totals 15 residues. CDR3 nucleotides: TGTGCCAGCAGCCCGCAACAGGGGAACAATTCACCCCTCCACTTT. Its translation is CASSPQQGNNSPLHF.

This chain joins TRBV10-3 and TRBJ2-3; 7 bases agree with TRBD2. The length of the CDR3 is 15 residues. Germline CDR1 ENHRY, CDR2 SYGVKD. After removal of 6 bases from V and 4 bases from J, the junction contained 10 bases not matched to a gene. The DNA for the CDR3 is TGTGCCATCAGAGGGACGGCTCGGGGGGCAGATACGCAGTATTTT. Its translation is CAIRGTARGADTQYF.

V is TRBV2 and J is TRBJ2-2; D possibly matches TRBD1 or TRBD2 (5 bases each). This CDR3 has 14 residues. The germline V gene has CDR1 SNHLY and CDR2 FYNNEI. V dropped 11 bases and J dropped 4 bases, with 17 bases sitting between them. The CDR3 here is CAGQGTISTGELFF. CDR3 sequence (DNA): TGTGCCGGACAAGGGACCATTAGCACCGGGGAGCTGTTTTTT.

The CDR3 protein is CASSQDKLSYNEQFF. CDR3 coding DNA: TGTGCCAGCAGCCAAGATAAACTCTCCTACAATGAGCAGTTCTTC. The chain is built from TRBV14 and TRBJ2-1; the D is unclear. Germline values: CDR1 SGHDN, CDR2 FVKESK. Between the trimmed V and J ends, which lost 0 bases and 0 bases, there was a span of 6 bases. The CDR3 consists of 15 residues.

The rearrangement joins TRBV10-3 to TRBJ2-2; 7 positions agree with TRBD2. This CDR3 has 15 amino acids. Germline V gene lookup returns CDR1 ENHRY and CDR2 SYGVKD. V trimming: 7 bases; J trimming: 0 bases; junction bases outside the gene matches: 5. CDR3 DNA sequence: TGTGCCATCAAGGCTAGCGGAACGAACACCGGGGAGCTGTTTTTT. This gives the protein CAIKASGTNTGELFF.

The sample holds one count of this clone. The V call is TRBV29-1, the J call TRBJ2-2, with D perhaps TRBD2 (6 bases). Germline CDR1 and CDR2: SQVTM and ANQGSEA. The CDR3 covers 15 residues. V was trimmed by 4 bases and J by 0 bases, leaving 12 bases between them. In DNA form, the CDR3 reads TGCAGCGTTGCGGTCGGGGGAGCGAACACCGGGGAGCTGTTTTTT. It translates to CSVAVGGANTGELFF.

This clone rates as medium-sized. Other DNA sequences in the sample encode the same CDR3. The chain joins TRBV30 to TRBJ2-7; 7 bases agree with TRBD1. The CDR3 covers 13 residues. The germline V gene encodes CDR1 GTSNPN and CDR2 SVGIG (reference sequence). V lost 2 bases, J lost 3 bases, and 4 bases stayed unmatched. CDR3 nucleotide sequence: TGTGCCTGGAGTAGGACAGGTGTCTACGAGCAGTACTTC. Its protein product is CAWSRTGVYEQYF.

The chain recombines TRBV30 with TRBJ1-1; D unclear. V was shortened by 2 bases and J by 11 bases, with 15 bases between the two germline ends. The CDR3 is 12 residues long. Looked up from germline, CDR1 is GTSNPN and CDR2 is SVGIG (reference sequence). The CDR3 DNA follows: TGTGCCTGGAGTCGTCGGGAAATCAACGCTTTCTTT. This encodes CAWSRREINAFF.

This CDR3 is CAWSSWGRGGEKLFF. The CDR3 DNA sequence: TGTGCCTGGAGTAGCTGGGGCAGGGGCGGTGAAAAACTGTTTTTT. The J gene is TRBJ1-4, the V gene TRBV30, with D possibly TRBD1 on 6 matching bases. The CDR3 contains 15 residues. CDR1 and CDR2 from the germline V gene are GTSNPN and SVGIG (reference sequence). V gave up 2 bases and J gave up 7 bases, with 17 bases separating them.

CDR3 sequence (DNA): TGTGCCAGCAGCTTACGGGGTGACAGCTACGAGCAGTACTTC. Protein sequence: CASSLRGDSYEQYF. This chain joins TRBV6-5 and TRBJ2-7; D may match TRBD1 or TRBD2 (5 bases each). CDR1 is MNHEY and CDR2 is SVGAGI in the germline V gene. CDR3 length: 14 amino acids. Trimming removed 6 bases from V and 3 bases from J, with 15 bases in between.

This chain connects TRBV5-6 to TRBJ2-1, with D uncertain. Trimming removed 2 bases at V and 7 bases at J, with 7 bases between. CDR3 length equals 12 residues. Germline V gives CDR1 SGHDT, CDR2 YYEEEE. The CDR3 nucleotides are TGTGCCAGCAGCTTTGGCGTTAATGAGCAGTTCTTC. As protein: CASSFGVNEQFF.

The gene calls are TRBV15 and TRBJ2-7; TRBD1 agrees at 7 bases. Germline V gene data show CDR1 as LNHNV and CDR2 as YYDKDF (reference sequence). Trimming removed 3 bases from V and 3 bases from J; junction bases left unmatched: 5. The CDR3 is 14 amino acids. The CDR3 loop reads CATSRGQNLYEQYF. The CDR3 DNA is TGTGCCACCAGCAGGGGACAGAACCTCTACGAGCAGTACTTC. Drawing the rest from reference TRBV15 and TRBJ2-7, the complete variable domain is DAMVIQNPRYQVTQFGKPVTLSCSQTLNHNVMYWYQQKSSQAPKLLFHYYDKDFNNEADTPDNFQSRRPNTSFCFLDIRSPGLGDTAMYLCATSRGQNLYEQYFGPGTRLTVT.

J is TRBJ1-4 and V is TRBV10-3; D gene ambiguous. CDR1 and CDR2 from the germline V gene are ENHRY and SYGVKD. The CDR3 length is 13 residues. V dropped 4 bases and J dropped 7 bases, with 10 bases sitting between them. The DNA of the CDR3 is TGTGCCATCAGTGCGGGAGGCCCTGAAAAACTGTTTTTT. It yields the protein CAISAGGPEKLFF.

This clone was picked up one time. The rearrangement uses TRBV19 and TRBJ1-2; D is uncertain. The V gene lost 1 base and the J gene lost 6 bases, with 15 bases spanning the gap. The germline V gene encodes CDR1 LNHDA and CDR2 SQIVND (reference sequence). The CDR3 contains 15 residues. The CDR3 coding sequence is TGTGCCAGTAGTATAGGAAGAGCTCCGTCAGATGGCTACACCTTC. Its protein is CASSIGRAPSDGYTF.

This sequence joins TRBV7-2 and TRBJ2-7; TRBD2 aligns across 11 bases. From germline, CDR1 is SGHTA and CDR2 FQGNSA. Trimming cost V 6 bases and J 3 bases; bases outside gene matches: 4. This CDR3 is 14 amino acids long. The CDR3 bases are TGTGCCAGCAGGGGGACTAGCGGAGACTACGAGCAGTACTTC. Translated: CASRGTSGDYEQYF. The full variable domain, with the rest looked up from reference TRBV7-2 and TRBJ2-7, is GAGVSQSPSNKVTEKGKDVELRCDPISGHTALYWYRQSLGQGLEFLIYFQGNSAPDKSGLPSDRFSAERTGGSVSTLTIQRTQQEDSAVYLCASRGTSGDYEQYFGPGTRLTVT.

J is TRBJ1-3 and V is TRBV27; 7 positions match TRBD1. The V segment lost 4 bases and the J segment 1 base; nucleotides outside the gene matches: 4. This CDR3 is built from 15 residues. Germline loops: CDR1 MNHEY, CDR2 SMNVEV (reference sequence). The CDR3 coding sequence is TGTGCCAGCAGTTCGGTACAGGGGTCTGGAAACACCATATATTTT. This sequence encodes CASSSVQGSGNTIYF.